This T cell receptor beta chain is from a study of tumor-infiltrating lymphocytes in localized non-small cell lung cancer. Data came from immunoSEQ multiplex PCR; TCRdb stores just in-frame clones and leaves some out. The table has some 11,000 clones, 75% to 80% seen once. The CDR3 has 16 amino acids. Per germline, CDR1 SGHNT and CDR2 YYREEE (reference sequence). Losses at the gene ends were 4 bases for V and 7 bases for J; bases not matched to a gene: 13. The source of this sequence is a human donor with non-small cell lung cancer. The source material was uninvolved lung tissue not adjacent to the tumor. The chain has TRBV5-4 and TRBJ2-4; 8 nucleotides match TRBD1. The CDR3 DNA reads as TGTGCCAGCAGCCGGAGGGACAGGCCGAGGGAGAACATTCAGTACTTC. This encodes CASSRRDRPRENIQYF. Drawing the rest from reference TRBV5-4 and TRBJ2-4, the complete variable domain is ETGVTQSPTHLIKTRGQQVTLRCSSQSGHNTVSWYQQALGQGPQFIFQYYREEENGRGNFPPRFSGLQFPNYSSELNVNALELDDSALYLCASSRRDRPRENIQYFGAGTRLSVL.